These 27 T cell receptor beta chains originate from one sample sequenced in a study of cytomegalovirus exposure and HLA in healthy donors. PCR amplification relied on 60 Vbeta primers (plus 13 Jbeta primers). Using immunoSEQ multiplex PCR, the repertoire was profiled, and TCRdb retains in-frame clones only, with some absent. There are over 70,000 clones in the sample; 75% to 85% occur only once, and about 32% lies in the top ten. Sequencing used PBMCs. These receptors were taken from a man aged 50 to 60 in good health and CMV-seropositive.

This sequence joins TRBV15 and TRBJ2-5; possibly TRBD2 for D (6 bases). The CDR3 runs 16 residues. Germline loops: CDR1 LNHNV, CDR2 YYDKDF (reference sequence). With 5 bases removed from V and 5 bases from J, the gap between germline ends came to 21 bases. CDR3 loop: CATSRYTSSGRETQYF. The CDR3 DNA sequence: TGTGCCACCAGCCGTTATACTAGCTCCGGTAGGGAGACCCAGTACTTC.

The gene calls are TRBV30 and TRBJ2-1; 9 nucleotides align to TRBD2. With 2 bases clipped from V and 8 bases from J, the junction kept 10 bases outside the gene matches. Looked up from germline, CDR1 is GTSNPN and CDR2 is SVGIG (reference sequence). The CDR3 is 15 residues long. CDR3 amino acids: CAWSLNSGSADEQFF. The CDR3, as DNA: TGTGCCTGGAGTCTCAATAGCGGGAGTGCCGATGAGCAGTTCTTC. The full variable domain, with the rest looked up from reference TRBV30 and TRBJ2-1, is SQTIHQWPATLVQPVGSPLSLECTVEGTSNPNLYWYRQAAGRGLQLLFYSVGIGQISSEVPQNLSASRPQDRQFILSSKKLLLSDSGFYLCAWSLNSGSADEQFFGPGTRLTVL.

This chain connects TRBV5-1 to TRBJ2-3; D perhaps matches TRBD2 (5 bases). The CDR3 is made up of 16 amino acids. Germline loops: CDR1 SGHRS, CDR2 YFSETQ. V gave up 0 bases and J gave up 3 bases, with 14 bases separating them. The CDR3 spells CASSLGSLTGTDTQYF. CDR3 DNA: TGCGCCAGCAGCTTGGGGAGTCTCACGGGGACAGATACGCAGTATTTT.

The chain joins TRBV18 to TRBJ2-7; D is uncertain. Germline assignment: CDR1 KGHSH and CDR2 LQKENI. The germline V and J ends were trimmed by 6 bases and 2 bases, with 11 bases remaining between them. The CDR3 covers 13 residues. The CDR3 region is CASSAERTYEQYF. The DNA for the CDR3 is TGTGCCAGCTCGGCGGAGCGAACCTACGAGCAGTACTTC.

The V call is TRBV7-2, the J call TRBJ1-1, with D uncertain. CDR1 SGHTA and CDR2 FQGNSA come from the germline V gene. Trimming removed 4 bases at V and 7 bases at J, with 13 bases between. The CDR3 is 13 residues long. As DNA, the CDR3 is TGTGCCAGCAGCTCCTATAGACGGGGTGAAGCTTTCTTT. Residues: CASSSYRRGEAFF.

This chain connects TRBV10-2 to TRBJ1-1; the D gene is possibly TRBD1 (6 bases). The CDR3 is 12 residues long. Germline lookup yields CDR1 WSHSY and CDR2 SAAADI. Trimming stripped 6 bases from V and 1 base from J, with 6 bases between. The CDR3 protein is CASRTGNTEAFF. The CDR3 DNA reads as TGCGCCAGCAGGACAGGGAACACTGAAGCTTTCTTT.

The chain has TRBV6-1 and TRBJ1-5; TRBD1 matches 7 bases. Per the germline V gene, CDR1 is MNHNS and CDR2 is SASEGT. The CDR3 runs 14 residues. Unmatched junction bases numbered 7, after V lost 5 bases and J lost 6 bases. CDR3 sequence: CASSPAGGSQPQHF. Here the CDR3 DNA reads TGTGCCAGCAGTCCAGCAGGGGGAAGTCAGCCCCAGCATTTT.

V usage is TRBV19 and J usage is TRBJ1-5; 7 bases line up with TRBD1. The junction had 11 bases not matched to a gene; V was cut back by 6 bases and J by 0 bases. This CDR3 is built from 17 residues. Germline CDR1 is LNHDA and CDR2 is SQIVND (reference sequence). The CDR3 DNA follows: TGTGCCAGTAGAGGCCAAGGGGGCGCCTATAGCAATCAGCCCCAGCATTTT. This sequence encodes CASRGQGGAYSNQPQHF.

The V gene is TRBV30, the J gene TRBJ2-7, with 7 nucleotides matching TRBD2. The CDR3 contains 14 residues. Germline V gene lookup returns CDR1 GTSNPN and CDR2 SVGIG (reference sequence). V was pared by 0 bases and J by 3 bases, with 5 bases of the junction left unmatched. The CDR3 loop reads CAWSVAGGIYEQYF. Here the CDR3 DNA reads TGTGCCTGGAGTGTTGCCGGGGGGATCTACGAGCAGTACTTC.

The chain links TRBV25-1 to TRBJ1-5; perhaps TRBD1 as D (5 bases). CDR1 MGHDK and CDR2 SYGVNS come from the germline V gene. V was shortened by 4 bases and J by 3 bases, with 19 bases between the two germline ends. The CDR3 runs 17 residues. CDR3 protein: CASSGIGAESNNQPQHF. CDR3 in DNA: TGTGCCAGCAGTGGGATAGGGGCCGAATCTAACAATCAGCCCCAGCATTTT.

This chain connects TRBV7-2 to TRBJ1-2; D possibly corresponds to TRBD1 (5 bases). The CDR3 totals 14 residues. The V gene lost 0 bases and the J gene lost 6 bases, with 11 bases spanning the gap. CDR1 and CDR2 (germline): SGHTA, FQGNSA. CDR3 region: CASSLASGNDGYTF. The DNA of the CDR3 is TGTGCCAGCAGCTTAGCCTCAGGGAATGATGGCTACACCTTC.

A few counts support this clone. The chain combines TRBV6-1 with TRBJ2-7; D not resolved. Germline values: CDR1 MNHNS, CDR2 SASEGT. The CDR3 totals 11 residues. Trimming took 7 bases from V and 12 from J, leaving 16 bases between them. CDR3 protein: CASNQAGIGYF. CDR3 nucleotides: TGTGCCAGCAACCAGGCCGGAATCGGGTACTTC.

The rearrangement uses TRBV5-1 and TRBJ2-1; 8 positions agree with TRBD2. Germline trimming cut 0 bases from V and 8 bases from J; bases unmatched to any gene: 1. The CDR3 contains 13 residues. Germline V gene data show CDR1 as SGHRS and CDR2 as YFSETQ. The CDR3, as DNA: TGCGCCAGCAGCTTGGGAGCGGGGGATGAGCAGTTCTTC. The encoded protein is CASSLGAGDEQFF.

The chain has TRBV10-3 and TRBJ1-1; D is perhaps TRBD1 (5 bases). This CDR3 comprises 15 residues. Looked up from germline, CDR1 is ENHRY and CDR2 is SYGVKD. Trimming shortened V by 3 bases and J by 4 bases, and 15 bases separated the two germline ends. CDR3 protein: CAISDSGQRATEAFF. CDR3 in DNA: TGTGCCATCAGTGATTCTGGACAACGGGCCACTGAAGCTTTCTTT.

V usage is TRBV29-1 and J usage is TRBJ2-1, with no clear D. The length of the CDR3 is 12 residues. Germline CDR1 and CDR2: SQVTM and ANQGSEA. V shed 8 bases and J shed 9 bases, with 17 bases lying between them. The chain's CDR3 is CSTRRPPGEQFF. CDR3 nucleotides: TGCAGCACTCGACGGCCCCCGGGTGAGCAGTTCTTC.

The chain is built from TRBV13 and TRBJ2-5, with D perhaps TRBD1 (6 bases). The V end lost 2 bases, the J end lost 1 base, and 11 bases lay between the germline ends. The CDR3 has 15 amino acids. In germline, CDR1 is PRHDT, CDR2 FYEKMQ (reference sequence). The CDR3 DNA reads TGTGCCAGCAGCTTACAGGGGCTGCCCCAAGAGACCCAGTACTTC. This sequence encodes CASSLQGLPQETQYF.

This chain joins TRBV25-1 and TRBJ2-6; D ambiguous. Germline V CDR1 and CDR2: MGHDK, SYGVNS. Trimming took 7 bases from V and 1 from J, leaving 5 bases between them. The CDR3 sequence is 13 residues long. CDR3 sequence reads: CASKQSGANVLTF. The CDR3 bases are TGTGCCAGCAAACAGTCTGGGGCCAACGTCCTGACTTTC.

V gene TRBV5-4 combines with J gene TRBJ2-3; 8 nucleotides agree with TRBD2. This CDR3 region has 16 residues. CDR1 and CDR2 (germline): SGHNT, YYREEE (reference sequence). V lost 4 bases to trimming and J lost 4 bases; unmatched junction nucleotides: 11. The CDR3 nucleotides are TGTGCCAGCAGCCCTCGACTAGCGATGGGCGCAGATACGCAGTATTTT. This codes for CASSPRLAMGADTQYF.

The chain combines TRBV2 with TRBJ1-5, with 8 bases fitting TRBD1. J was trimmed by 2 bases and V by 7 bases; bases with no gene match: 7. This CDR3 is built from 15 residues. The germline V gene encodes CDR1 SNHLY and CDR2 FYNNEI. For the CDR3, the DNA is TGTGCCAGCAACCCGGACAGGGTTGGCAATCAGCCCCAGCATTTT. Encoded protein: CASNPDRVGNQPQHF.

This chain uses TRBV5-8 with TRBJ2-7; D is possibly TRBD1 (6 bases). V lost 4 bases to trimming and J lost 2 bases, with 16 bases between them. The length of the CDR3 is 15 residues. Germline CDR1 and CDR2: SGHTS and YDEGEE. This chain's CDR3 is CASSAPGHYTYEQYF. The CDR3, as DNA: TGTGCCAGCAGCGCTCCGGGACACTATACCTACGAGCAGTACTTC.

The chain couples TRBV15 to TRBJ2-6; 10 bases line up with TRBD1. The CDR3 covers 15 residues. V dropped 5 bases and J dropped 2; count of bases not matched to a gene: 0. Germline CDR1 is LNHNV and CDR2 is YYDKDF (reference sequence). CDR3 DNA: TGTGCCACCAGCGGGACAGGGGCTGGGGCCAACGTCCTGACTTTC. Protein: CATSGTGAGANVLTF.

The J gene is TRBJ1-3, the V gene TRBV11-2, with TRBD1 matching over 8 bases. The CDR3 consists of 16 residues. Per the germline V gene, CDR1 is SGHAT and CDR2 is FQNNGV. J gave up 2 bases and V 5 bases, and 8 bases lay outside the gene matches. The CDR3 DNA is TGTGCCAGCAGCCTCCTCGGACAGGGCGCTGGAAACACCATATATTTT. Amino acid sequence: CASSLLGQGAGNTIYF.

The chain employs TRBV25-1 and TRBJ2-7; 9 bases line up with TRBD2. This CDR3 contains 17 residues. Trimming took 1 base from V and 7 from J; bases not matched to a gene: 14. CDR1 is MGHDK and CDR2 is SYGVNS in the germline V gene. This CDR3 reads CASSESRASGIGGEQYF. The CDR3 DNA follows: TGTGCCAGCAGTGAATCTAGGGCTAGCGGGATTGGGGGAGAGCAGTACTTC.

J is TRBJ1-1 and V is TRBV6-1; D is ambiguous. This CDR3 contains 16 residues. Trimming stripped 0 bases from V and 0 bases from J, with 11 bases between. Per the germline V gene, CDR1 is MNHNS and CDR2 is SASEGT. CDR3 nucleotide sequence: TGTGCCAGCAGTGAAGCATGGGTCAGGATGAACACTGAAGCTTTCTTT. Translating gives CASSEAWVRMNTEAFF.

This chain joins TRBV2 and TRBJ2-1; TRBD2 aligns across 7 bases. After removal of 1 base from V and 6 bases from J, the junction contained 6 bases not matched to a gene. Germline CDR1 is SNHLY and CDR2 is FYNNEI. The CDR3 length is 15 residues. The CDR3 DNA is TGTGCCAGCAGTGAAGAGGCGGGAGTAGGCAATGAGCAGTTCTTC. Amino acids: CASSEEAGVGNEQFF. The variable domain in full, with the rest retrieved from reference TRBV2 and TRBJ2-1, is EPEVTQTPSHQVTQMGQEVILRCVPISNHLYFYWYRQILGQKVEFLVSFYNNEISEKSEIFDDQFSVERPDGSNFTLKIRSTKLEDSAMYFCASSEEAGVGNEQFFGPGTRLTVL.

V gene TRBV27 combines with J gene TRBJ2-7; 8 nucleotides line up with TRBD2. V dropped 6 bases and J dropped 3; count of bases not matched to a gene: 10. This CDR3 region has 15 residues. Germline V CDR1 and CDR2: MNHEY, SMNVEV (reference sequence). The CDR3 loop reads CASRNSGLAGYEQYF. CDR3 sequence (DNA): TGTGCCAGCAGAAACTCGGGGCTAGCGGGCTACGAGCAGTACTTC.

V and J are TRBV5-5 and TRBJ1-5; 9 nucleotides agree with TRBD1. The V and J ends lost 4 bases and 5 bases, in that order; junction bases with no gene match: 4. Per the germline V gene, CDR1 is SGHKS and CDR2 is YYEKEE (reference sequence). The CDR3 length is 14 residues. CDR3 amino acids: CASSPDRGDQPQHF. CDR3 sequence (DNA): TGTGCCAGCAGCCCGGACAGGGGTGATCAGCCCCAGCATTTT.